This T cell receptor beta chain was profiled in a study of chemoradiotherapy in HPV16-positive cancers. V gave up 5 bases and J gave up 3 bases; unmatched junction bases: 4. Germline V lookup: CDR1 MDHEN, CDR2 SYDVKM. This CDR3 spans 16 amino acids. Sequencing was performed with immunoSEQ multiplex PCR; in TCRdb, only in-frame clones are kept and a portion is missing. The data show about 5,700 clones, about 88% seen once. The material was tumor tissue, obtained from a patient who underwent chemoradiotherapy. This receptor was taken from a human donor with HPV-associated anogenital cancer. V is TRBV28 and J is TRBJ2-4; 13 bases fit TRBD2. The CDR3 nucleotides read TGTGCCAGCAGTGGGACTAGCGGGACGGTCAAAAACATTCAGTACTTC. Translating it yields CASSGTSGTVKNIQYF.